This is a list of T cell receptor beta chains from one sample in a study of T cells after yellow fever vaccination. TCRdb processed the 5' RACE reads anew with MiXCR; each CDR3 protein has one entry. The profile shows more than 300,000 distinct CDR3 sequences, over 8.5% of them singletons. This material consisted of CD4+ T cells sorted from PBMCs, taken 45 days after the yellow fever booster vaccination. These receptors all come from a man between 18 and 29 years old who received the YFV17D yellow fever vaccine. Each CDR3 is given with its conserved first and last residue. A D gene is named only where the DNA matches it firmly. Clone size is not always given. Where it is, it says once, few, many or a class for expanded clones.

j_gene: TRBJ1-1
len: 14
abundance: NA
v_gene: TRBV2
d_gene: NA
CDR3nt: TGTGCCAGCAGTGTTGGACGGGGAAGCACTGAAGCTTTCTTT
CDR3aa: CASSVGRGSTEAFF

j_gene: TRBJ2-5
len: 13
abundance: few
v_gene: TRBV7-2
d_gene: NA
CDR3nt: TGTGCCAGCACTCTAAGAGGACAAGAGACCCAGTACTTC
CDR3aa: CASTLRGQETQYF

j_gene: TRBJ2-3
len: 12
abundance: many
v_gene: TRBV12-3/TRBV12-4
d_gene: NA
CDR3nt: TGTGCCAGCAGAGGTCCGGCGGATACGCAGTATTTT
CDR3aa: CASRGPADTQYF

j_gene: TRBJ1-2
len: 11
abundance: NA
v_gene: TRBV7-9
d_gene: NA
CDR3nt: TGTGCCAGCAGCTTACAACCTGGCTACACCTTC
CDR3aa: CASSLQPGYTF

j_gene: TRBJ2-7
len: 15
abundance: NA
v_gene: TRBV6-2/TRBV6-3
d_gene: NA
CDR3nt: TGTGCCAGCAGTTACCAGGGGACATACCACTACGAGCAGTACTTC
CDR3aa: CASSYQGTYHYEQYF

j_gene: TRBJ1-2
len: 15
abundance: few
v_gene: TRBV12-3/TRBV12-4
d_gene: NA
CDR3nt: TGTGCCAGCAGTTTAGCCGGGGCCACCTTCTATGGCTACACCTTC
CDR3aa: CASSLAGATFYGYTF

j_gene: TRBJ1-5
len: 15
abundance: NA
v_gene: TRBV18
d_gene: TRBD1
CDR3nt: TGTGCCAGCTCACTTGAAAACAGGGGGCAACAGCCCCAGCATTTT
CDR3aa: CASSLENRGQQPQHF

j_gene: TRBJ1-6
len: 16
abundance: many
v_gene: TRBV6-5
d_gene: NA
CDR3nt: TGTGCCAGCAGTTTTGCAGGGAGGCCCTATAATTCACCCCTCCACTTT
CDR3aa: CASSFAGRPYNSPLHF

j_gene: TRBJ2-5
len: 14
abundance: few
v_gene: TRBV20-1
d_gene: TRBD2
CDR3nt: TGCAGTGCTCCGCGGGGCGGGGGAAAAGAGACCCAGTACTTC
CDR3aa: CSAPRGGGKETQYF

j_gene: TRBJ2-2
len: 15
abundance: NA
v_gene: TRBV6-5
d_gene: TRBD1
CDR3nt: TGTGCCAGCAGTCTACAGGGGGCGCTTACCGGGGAGCTGTTTTTT
CDR3aa: CASSLQGALTGELFF

j_gene: TRBJ1-2
len: 14
abundance: few
v_gene: TRBV7-2
d_gene: NA
CDR3nt: TGTGCCAGCAGCGGACGAGAGATCCTGAGGGGCTACACCTTC
CDR3aa: CASSGREILRGYTF

j_gene: TRBJ2-3
len: 13
abundance: few
v_gene: TRBV6-5
d_gene: NA
CDR3nt: TGTGCCAGCAGGGGGGGGGGCCTCGATACGCAGTATTTT
CDR3aa: CASRGGGLDTQYF

j_gene: TRBJ2-1
len: 15
abundance: few
v_gene: TRBV5-6
d_gene: NA
CDR3nt: TGTGCCAGCAGCTTTACAGAGAGCTCCTACAATGAGCAGTTCTTC
CDR3aa: CASSFTESSYNEQFF

j_gene: TRBJ1-4
len: 14
abundance: NA
v_gene: TRBV10-2
d_gene: NA
CDR3nt: TGCGCCAGCAGTGTAGTGTTCTTTAATGAAAAACTGTTTTTT
CDR3aa: CASSVVFFNEKLFF

j_gene: TRBJ2-7
len: 15
abundance: many
v_gene: TRBV2
d_gene: NA
CDR3nt: TGTGCCAGCAGCGCGGGACCGTGGGGTTCCTACGAGCAGTACTTC
CDR3aa: CASSAGPWGSYEQYF

j_gene: TRBJ2-5
len: 14
abundance: few
v_gene: TRBV7-2
d_gene: TRBD2
CDR3nt: TGTGCCAGCAGCTCGGGACTAGCGGGAAAGACCCAGTACTTC
CDR3aa: CASSSGLAGKTQYF

j_gene: TRBJ1-2
len: 15
abundance: few
v_gene: TRBV7-2
d_gene: NA
CDR3nt: TGTGCCAGCAGCCTCACAGGGTTGGGTAACTATGGCTACACCTTC
CDR3aa: CASSLTGLGNYGYTF

j_gene: TRBJ2-3
len: 16
abundance: NA
v_gene: TRBV7-7
d_gene: TRBD2
CDR3nt: TGTGCTAGCAGCTTGACTAGCGGGGGCCAGGGAGATACGCAGTATTTT
CDR3aa: CASSLTSGGQGDTQYF

j_gene: TRBJ1-6
len: 14
abundance: NA
v_gene: TRBV12-3/TRBV12-4
d_gene: NA
CDR3nt: TGTGCCAGCAGTTTAGGTCCGGGGCAATCACCCCTCCACTTT
CDR3aa: CASSLGPGQSPLHF

j_gene: TRBJ1-5
len: 12
abundance: NA
v_gene: TRBV20-1
d_gene: NA
CDR3nt: TGCAGTGCTAGAACGAGCAATCAGCCCCAGCATTTT
CDR3aa: CSARTSNQPQHF

j_gene: TRBJ1-5
len: 15
abundance: few
v_gene: TRBV23-1
d_gene: NA
CDR3nt: TGCGCCAGCAGTCAATCGAGCGACAGAAATCAGCCCCAGCATTTT
CDR3aa: CASSQSSDRNQPQHF

j_gene: TRBJ1-1
len: 15
abundance: NA
v_gene: TRBV7-2
d_gene: NA
CDR3nt: TGTGCCAGCAGTCTTACGGCGGACAGAGCCACTGAAGCTTTCTTT
CDR3aa: CASSLTADRATEAFF

j_gene: TRBJ1-6
len: 13
abundance: few
v_gene: TRBV6-6
d_gene: NA
CDR3nt: TGTGCCAGCAGTTACGGGGAAAGGTCACCCCTCCACTTT
CDR3aa: CASSYGERSPLHF

j_gene: TRBJ2-4
len: 19
abundance: many
v_gene: TRBV7-2
d_gene: TRBD2
CDR3nt: TGTGCCAGCAGCTTAGCCTTGGCGCGGGGGGTACTAGCCAAAAACATTCAGTACTTC
CDR3aa: CASSLALARGVLAKNIQYF

j_gene: TRBJ2-7
len: 20
abundance: many
v_gene: TRBV9
d_gene: TRBD2
CDR3nt: TGTGCCAGCAGCGTAGGTCCCGGCAGCAGCGGGGGACCCACCCTAGGGGAGCAGTACTTC
CDR3aa: CASSVGPGSSGGPTLGEQYF

j_gene: TRBJ1-2
len: 12
abundance: NA
v_gene: TRBV6-6
d_gene: NA
CDR3nt: TGTGCCAGCACCAGAAGCCAGGGCGGCTACACCTTC
CDR3aa: CASTRSQGGYTF

j_gene: TRBJ2-7
len: 15
abundance: NA
v_gene: TRBV6-1
d_gene: TRBD1
CDR3nt: TGTGCCAGCAGTGAAGTAACTACAGGGGTAGACGAGCAGTACTTC
CDR3aa: CASSEVTTGVDEQYF

j_gene: TRBJ2-4
len: 15
abundance: NA
v_gene: TRBV10-3
d_gene: NA
CDR3nt: TGTGCCATCAGTGATAGGATTTTGGGGGAAAACATTCAGTACTTC
CDR3aa: CAISDRILGENIQYF

j_gene: TRBJ1-5
len: 15
abundance: NA
v_gene: TRBV11-3
d_gene: TRBD1
CDR3nt: TGTGCCAGCGGTTGGACAGGGTTTATCGGTCAGCCCCAGCATTTT
CDR3aa: CASGWTGFIGQPQHF

j_gene: TRBJ2-5
len: 11
abundance: NA
v_gene: TRBV11-1
d_gene: NA
CDR3nt: TGTGCCAGCAGCAAGAGAGAGACCCAGTACTTC
CDR3aa: CASSKRETQYF

j_gene: TRBJ1-6
len: 14
abundance: NA
v_gene: TRBV6-5
d_gene: NA
CDR3nt: TGTGCCAGCAGTTACTCGAAGGGGCGGTCACCCCTCCACTTT
CDR3aa: CASSYSKGRSPLHF

j_gene: TRBJ1-2
len: 12
abundance: NA
v_gene: TRBV27
d_gene: NA
CDR3nt: TGTGCCAGCAGTTTCGGGGGGCACGGCTACACCTTC
CDR3aa: CASSFGGHGYTF

j_gene: TRBJ1-5
len: 16
abundance: many
v_gene: TRBV6-1
d_gene: NA
CDR3nt: TGTGCCAGCAGTGAAGCATTGCCGACCCCATGGCAGCCCCAGCATTTT
CDR3aa: CASSEALPTPWQPQHF

j_gene: TRBJ2-3
len: 14
abundance: few
v_gene: TRBV27
d_gene: NA
CDR3nt: TGTGCCAGCAGTGTGAGTCCTAACACAGATACGCAGTATTTT
CDR3aa: CASSVSPNTDTQYF

j_gene: TRBJ2-7
len: 16
abundance: few
v_gene: TRBV4-3
d_gene: TRBD1
CDR3nt: TGCGCCAGCAGCCAAGGGTTGGGGACAGGAGCCTACGAGCAGTACTTC
CDR3aa: CASSQGLGTGAYEQYF

j_gene: TRBJ2-1
len: 12
abundance: many
v_gene: TRBV5-1
d_gene: NA
CDR3nt: TGCGCCAGCAGCTTGGAACCCTATGAGCAGTTCTTC
CDR3aa: CASSLEPYEQFF

j_gene: TRBJ2-2
len: 15
abundance: few
v_gene: TRBV4-3
d_gene: TRBD2
CDR3nt: TGCGCCAGCAGCCTCCGCCTAGCGGGGATCGGGGAGCTGTTTTTT
CDR3aa: CASSLRLAGIGELFF

j_gene: TRBJ2-7
len: 15
abundance: few
v_gene: TRBV4-3
d_gene: NA
CDR3nt: TGCGCCAGCAGCCAAGGACGACAGTACTCCTACGAGCAGTACTTC
CDR3aa: CASSQGRQYSYEQYF

j_gene: TRBJ1-2
len: 14
abundance: few
v_gene: TRBV4-3
d_gene: TRBD1
CDR3nt: TGCGCCAGCAGCCAAGATCATAGGGGGCTGGGCTACACCTTC
CDR3aa: CASSQDHRGLGYTF

j_gene: TRBJ1-5
len: 12
abundance: NA
v_gene: TRBV28
d_gene: NA
CDR3nt: TGTGCCAGCAGTTCAATCAGGGCGCCCCAGCATTTT
CDR3aa: CASSSIRAPQHF

j_gene: TRBJ2-7
len: 14
abundance: many
v_gene: TRBV7-9
d_gene: TRBD2
CDR3nt: TGTGCCAGCAGCCCACTAGCGGGGGCGTACGAGCAGTACTTC
CDR3aa: CASSPLAGAYEQYF

j_gene: TRBJ2-5
len: 15
abundance: NA
v_gene: TRBV4-3
d_gene: NA
CDR3nt: TGCGCCAGCAGCCAAGAGGCCGGGCAACAAGAGACCCAGTACTTC
CDR3aa: CASSQEAGQQETQYF

j_gene: TRBJ1-2
len: 15
abundance: few
v_gene: TRBV20-1
d_gene: NA
CDR3nt: TGCAGTGCTTACCCCCGACGGGAGGGGCTGGATGGCTACACCTTC
CDR3aa: CSAYPRREGLDGYTF

j_gene: TRBJ1-1
len: 12
abundance: few
v_gene: TRBV6-1
d_gene: TRBD1
CDR3nt: TGTGCCAGCAGATCCCCGGGACAGAAAGCTTTCTTT
CDR3aa: CASRSPGQKAFF

j_gene: TRBJ2-2
len: 16
abundance: few
v_gene: TRBV4-2
d_gene: NA
CDR3nt: TGTGCCAGCAGCCAAGATGTCGGCACGAACACCGGGGAGCTGTTTTTT
CDR3aa: CASSQDVGTNTGELFF

j_gene: TRBJ1-2
len: 10
abundance: few
v_gene: TRBV29-1
d_gene: NA
CDR3nt: TGCAGCGTTTCTCACTATGGCTACACCTTC
CDR3aa: CSVSHYGYTF

j_gene: TRBJ2-5
len: 13
abundance: NA
v_gene: TRBV15
d_gene: NA
CDR3nt: TGTGCCACCAGCAGACCGCTTAAAAGGACCCAGTACTTC
CDR3aa: CATSRPLKRTQYF

j_gene: TRBJ2-1
len: 12
abundance: NA
v_gene: TRBV7-3
d_gene: NA
CDR3nt: TGTGCCAGCAGCTTAGTGTACAATGAGCAGTTCTTC
CDR3aa: CASSLVYNEQFF

j_gene: TRBJ2-3
len: 15
abundance: few
v_gene: TRBV4-3
d_gene: TRBD1
CDR3nt: TGCGCCAGCAGCCAACAGAGGGGGCCGGCAGATACGCAGTATTTT
CDR3aa: CASSQQRGPADTQYF

j_gene: TRBJ2-5
len: 16
abundance: NA
v_gene: TRBV4-1
d_gene: TRBD1
CDR3nt: TGCGCCAGCAGCCAAGAGGGGACAGGGGGAGGAGAGACCCAGTACTTC
CDR3aa: CASSQEGTGGGETQYF

j_gene: TRBJ2-3
len: 15
abundance: few
v_gene: TRBV7-2
d_gene: NA
CDR3nt: TGTGCCAGCAGCGCGACAGGGCGGGGGACAGATACGCAGTATTTT
CDR3aa: CASSATGRGTDTQYF

j_gene: TRBJ2-1
len: 16
abundance: NA
v_gene: TRBV9
d_gene: TRBD2
CDR3nt: TGTGCCAGCAGCGTAGGGACAGCGGGGGTCGCTAATGAGCAGTTCTTC
CDR3aa: CASSVGTAGVANEQFF

j_gene: TRBJ2-3
len: 17
abundance: NA
v_gene: TRBV13
d_gene: TRBD1
CDR3nt: TGTGCCAGCAGCTTAGCTCTCAGGACAGGGGCTCCAGATACGCAGTATTTT
CDR3aa: CASSLALRTGAPDTQYF

j_gene: TRBJ2-1
len: 13
abundance: many
v_gene: TRBV5-1
d_gene: NA
CDR3nt: TGCGCCAGCAGCCCCCGGGGGTTGGATGAGCAGTTCTTC
CDR3aa: CASSPRGLDEQFF

j_gene: TRBJ1-2
len: 13
abundance: many
v_gene: TRBV27
d_gene: NA
CDR3nt: TGTGCCAGCAGTTCCACAGGGACCCATGGCTACACCTTC
CDR3aa: CASSSTGTHGYTF

j_gene: TRBJ1-1
len: 20
abundance: few
v_gene: TRBV5-6
d_gene: NA
CDR3nt: TGTGCCAGCAGCTCAAGGATAGGGACGAAGTTTACGGGGATGAACACTGAAGCTTTCTTT
CDR3aa: CASSSRIGTKFTGMNTEAFF

j_gene: TRBJ1-5
len: 12
abundance: NA
v_gene: TRBV10-2
d_gene: TRBD1
CDR3nt: TGCGCCAGCAGCCGAGACAGGGCACCCCAGCATTTT
CDR3aa: CASSRDRAPQHF